One and the same sample provided the 17 T cell receptor beta chains below, sequenced in a study of regulatory T cells in long-lasting Graves disease. Time point given: persistent/refractory GD, antithyroid drugs over 5 years with positive TRAb. PBMCs were the source of the RNA used for TCR sequencing. Arm-PCR of CDR3 regions and iRepertoire HTBI primers were used to build TCR beta libraries. TCRdb recomputed calls from the multiplex PCR reads with MiXCR, one row per CDR3 protein. Counted here are some 300,000 distinct CDR3 sequences, roughly a fifth occurring once; the ten biggest clones make up 56%. The specimen was peripheral blood mononuclear cells (PBMCs), collected when the disease was refractory, from a patient treated with antithyroid drugs. Receptor source: a female donor with Graves disease.

There are many counts of this clonotype. V usage is TRBV20-1 and J usage is TRBJ1-1; TRBD1 agrees at 9 bases. This CDR3 comprises 15 residues. V was pared by 3 bases and J by 0 bases, with 5 bases of the junction left unmatched. Germline V gene data show CDR1 as DFQATT and CDR2 as SNEGSKA (reference sequence). The CDR3 nucleotides are TGCAGTGCTAGCGGACAGGGGCCTATGAACACTGAAGCTTTCTTT. It translates to CSASGQGPMNTEAFF.

This clonotype was observed a few times. This chain joins TRBV4-3 and TRBJ2-4, with TRBD1 identical over 8 bases. The J segment lost 5 bases and the V segment lost 4 bases, leaving 10 bases of the junction unmatched. Per the germline V gene, CDR1 is LGHNA and CDR2 is YSLEER. The CDR3 runs 16 residues. The CDR3 DNA reads TGCGCCAGCAGCCCACAGGGGGTAGCGGAGGAAAACATTCAGTACTTC. It codes for CASSPQGVAEENIQYF.

The sample holds a few counts of this clonotype. The rearrangement links TRBV20-1 to TRBJ1-2, with 9 bases lining up with TRBD1. Germline CDR1 is DFQATT and CDR2 is SNEGSKA (reference sequence). The CDR3 loop spans 14 amino acids. V lost 2 bases, J lost 3 bases, and 4 bases stayed unmatched. CDR3 loop: CSARKTGGDYGYTF. Written as DNA, the CDR3 is TGCAGTGCTAGAAAGACAGGGGGTGACTATGGCTACACCTTC.

The chain joins TRBV9 to TRBJ1-2, with D maybe TRBD1 (5 bases). V lost 2 bases, J lost 8 bases, and 16 bases lay in between. Germline CDR1 SGDLS, CDR2 YYNGEE. The CDR3 runs 14 residues. This CDR3 is CASSVPGGTGGYTF. In nucleotides, the CDR3 is TGTGCCAGCAGCGTTCCCGGGGGGACGGGAGGCTACACCTTC.

This clonotype was observed at least ten times. The chain joins TRBV6-1 to TRBJ2-7; 7 nucleotides match TRBD2. Unmatched junction bases numbered 6, after V lost 5 bases and J lost 2 bases. The CDR3 loop spans 14 amino acids. Germline CDR1 is MNHNS and CDR2 is SASEGT. The CDR3 region has the DNA TGTGCCAGCAGTCGTAGCGGGCGTACCTACGAGCAGTACTTC. Translating it yields CASSRSGRTYEQYF.

The sample holds many counts of this clonotype. The chain combines TRBV3-1 with TRBJ2-5; the match to TRBD2 covers 12 bases. Germline CDR1 LGHDT, CDR2 YNNKEL (reference sequence). The CDR3 has 19 amino acids. V lost 0 bases, J lost 4 bases, and 12 bases stayed unmatched. CDR3 sequence reads: CASSQERATSGSVGETQYF. CDR3 nucleotides: TGTGCCAGCAGCCAAGAACGGGCGACTAGCGGGAGTGTAGGAGAGACCCAGTACTTC.

This chain links TRBV29-1 with TRBJ2-7; D call uncertain. V was pared by 7 bases and J by 1 base, with 17 bases between. Germline CDR1 and CDR2: SQVTM and ANQGSEA. The length of the CDR3 is 14 residues. In DNA, the CDR3 is TGCAGCGCCCTAAGGGCAGGAGAATCCTACGAGCAGTACTTC. Protein product: CSALRAGESYEQYF.

CDR3 residues: CASGLVEETQYF. The DNA for the CDR3 is TGTGCTAGTGGTTTGGTAGAGGAGACCCAGTACTTC. The V and J genes are TRBV12-5 and TRBJ2-5; D unresolved. Trimming removed 0 bases at V and 5 bases at J, with 4 bases between. The CDR3 sequence is 12 residues long. CDR1 is LGHNT and CDR2 is FRNRAP in the germline V gene.

In the case of this clonotype: Compared with germline, one end of the junction differs, possibly owing to a read error. The CDR3 DNA follows: TGTGCCACCAGTTTGGGCACGCTGGACAGGGCATGGGGCACCATATATTTT. Its protein is CATSLGTLDRAWGTIYF. This sequence joins TRBV6-9 and TRBJ1-3; the match to TRBD1 covers 8 bases. Germline lookup yields CDR1 MNHGY and CDR2 SVAAGI. This CDR3 region has 17 residues.

This clonotype was recorded at least ten times. V gene TRBV20-1 combines with J gene TRBJ2-1; D is possibly TRBD2 (6 bases). Trimming took off 0 bases at V and 7 bases at J, with 16 bases between the two ends. This CDR3 comprises 15 residues. Looked up from germline, CDR1 is DFQATT and CDR2 is SNEGSKA (reference sequence). The CDR3 is CSARDPGEYGNEQFF. The CDR3 nucleotides are TGCAGTGCTAGAGATCCGGGGGAGTACGGGAATGAGCAGTTCTTC.

The V gene is TRBV10-2, the J gene TRBJ2-7; TRBD2 agrees at 11 bases. Germline V gene sequence: CDR1 WSHSY, CDR2 SAAADI. The V and J ends lost 7 bases and 3 bases, in that order; junction bases with no gene match: 8. CDR3 length: 15 amino acids. The CDR3 protein is CASTNMGLAVYEQYF. In nucleotides, the CDR3 is TGCGCCAGCACTAACATGGGACTAGCGGTCTACGAGCAGTACTTC.

The gene calls are TRBV11-2 and TRBJ2-7; the match to TRBD1 covers 9 bases. The CDR3 is 17 residues long. The germline gives CDR1 SGHAT, CDR2 FQNNGV. Losses at the gene ends were 2 bases for V and 4 bases for J; bases not matched to a gene: 12. CDR3 loop: CASSLRDRVLGDYEQYF. The DNA of the CDR3 is TGTGCCAGCAGCTTACGGGACAGGGTTTTAGGTGATTACGAGCAGTACTTC.

Regarding this clonotype: This may stem from a read error, because a much larger clone lies one nucleotide away. V is TRBV10-3 and J is TRBJ1-1, with 9 bases lining up with TRBD1. This CDR3 has 13 amino acids. Germline V gene sequence: CDR1 ENHRY, CDR2 SYGVKD. Unmatched junction bases numbered 8, after V lost 6 bases and J lost 9 bases. CDR3 sequence: CAISTGGHPKAFF. In nucleotides, the CDR3 is TGTGCCATCAGCACAGGGGGCCACCCCAAAGCTTTCTTT.

This chain joins TRBV25-1 and TRBJ1-1; no clear D. The CDR3 is made up of 13 amino acids. Germline V gene lookup returns CDR1 MGHDK and CDR2 SYGVNS. V lost 1 base, J lost 1 base, and 4 bases lay in between. The CDR3 reads CASSELSNTEAFF. The CDR3 DNA is TGTGCCAGCAGTGAATTGTCGAACACTGAAGCTTTCTTT.

This clonotype was found a few times. V and J are TRBV20-1 and TRBJ2-5, with TRBD1 matching over 10 bases. The germline V gene has CDR1 DFQATT and CDR2 SNEGSKA (reference sequence). This CDR3 contains 14 residues. The trim removed 4 bases at V and 5 bases at J, leaving 7 bases unmatched. This CDR3 is CSAIPGTGVETQYF. As DNA, the CDR3 is TGCAGTGCTATTCCAGGGACAGGGGTGGAGACCCAGTACTTC.

This clonotype was detected many times. The chain links TRBV28 to TRBJ2-7, with TRBD1 identical over 11 bases. CDR1 MDHEN and CDR2 SYDVKM come from the germline V gene. This CDR3 region has 14 residues. After removal of 5 bases from V and 9 bases from J, the junction contained 9 bases not matched to a gene. The CDR3 region is CASSLVDRGQGQYF. CDR3 coding DNA: TGTGCCAGCAGTCTCGTGGACAGGGGGCAAGGGCAGTACTTC.

The chain has TRBV28 and TRBJ2-2; possible D gene TRBD2, 5 bases. Trimming removed 8 bases from V and 4 bases from J, with 14 bases in between. Germline CDR1 reads MDHEN; CDR2 reads SYDVKM. The CDR3 length is 14 residues. DNA of the CDR3: TGTGCCAGCGTGGAGGTTCTGGGCACCGGGGAGCTGTTTTTT. Protein: CASVEVLGTGELFF.